Below, one T cell receptor (beta chain) is given with its context. In the study's own analysis: Counts of nucleated cells, estimated from reference gene primer amplification, were obtained. Data came from immunoSEQ multiplex PCR; TCRdb stores just in-frame clones and leaves some out. V and J calls and clone size are copied from that table; D and trimming were computed from the DNA. Of around 140,000 clones in the sample, over 85% were seen once. This entry is derived from a study of blood T cell repertoires in COVID-19. As for the study in general: PBMCs, B-cell-depleted T cells, or T cells were the source of the cDNA or gDNA that made up the material.

The receptor was isolated from a human donor in a cohort sampled during active COVID-19. Sequencing was carried out using peripheral blood.

The CDR3 DNA sequence: TGTGCCAGCAGTGAAGGCCCCTATGGCTACACCTTC. Protein sequence: CASSEGPYGYTF. V usage is TRBV25-1 and J usage is TRBJ1-2; unclear D gene. Germline values: CDR1 MGHDK, CDR2 SYGVNS. CDR3 length: 12 amino acids. V was pared by 2 bases and J by 4 bases, with 5 bases between.